This is a list of T cell receptor beta chains from one sample in a study of spatial heterogeneity in lung cancer. Each CDR3 protein is one row after TCRdb ran MiXCR on the 5' RACE reads. Here the sample spans thousands of distinct CDR3 sequences, 27% being singletons. Source: lung tumor tissue, taken at surgery. These receptors all stem from a male donor with early-stage non-small cell lung cancer. The CDR3 runs from the conserved cysteine through the conserved F or W. A D gene is named only where the DNA matches it firmly. Rows may omit the clone size; those that give it use once, few, many or a size class.

-	TRBV29-1	few	TRBJ1-3	CSAEDRRNTIYF	TGCAGCGCTGAGGACAGAAGAAACACCATATATTTT
TRBD2	TRBV10-2	-	TRBJ2-7	CASISNGRAPDEQYF	TGCGCCAGCATATCTAACGGGAGGGCCCCGGACGAGCAGTACTTC
-	TRBV28	medium-sized	TRBJ2-1	CASSLFGMYNEQFF	TGTGCCAGCAGTTTATTCGGGATGTACAATGAGCAGTTCTTC
TRBD1	TRBV7-3	few	TRBJ2-6	CASSGQDTLGGANVLTF	TGTGCCAGCAGCGGACAGGATACCCTAGGGGGGGCCAACGTCCTGACTTTC
TRBD1	TRBV11-3	-	TRBJ1-1	CASSPTGDYTEAFF	TGTGCCAGCAGCCCTACAGGGGATTACACTGAAGCTTTCTTT
-	TRBV6-2/TRBV6-3	-	TRBJ2-7	CASSKKHDEQYF	TGTGCCAGCAGCAAGAAGCACGACGAGCAGTACTTC
TRBD2	TRBV28	medium-sized	TRBJ2-5	CASSLIGGSETQYF	TGTGCCAGCAGTTTAATCGGCGGGAGTGAGACCCAGTACTTC
-	TRBV7-6	-	TRBJ2-2	CASSPTYTGELFF	TGTGCCAGCAGCCCCACCTACACCGGGGAGCTGTTTTTT
-	TRBV28	many	TRBJ1-4	CASSSLEKLFF	TGTGCCAGCAGTTCGCTTGAAAAACTGTTTTTT
-	TRBV20-1	medium-sized	TRBJ1-5	CSARLQDNQPQHF	TGCAGTGCTAGGTTGCAGGACAATCAGCCCCAGCATTTT
-	TRBV19	-	TRBJ1-5	CASSMRGFYSNQPQHF	TGTGCCAGTAGTATGCGGGGGTTCTATAGCAATCAGCCCCAGCATTTT
-	TRBV20-1	medium-sized	TRBJ1-5	CSARDPGLGNQPQHF	TGCAGTGCTAGAGATCCCGGGTTGGGCAATCAGCCCCAGCATTTT
-	TRBV20-1	-	TRBJ2-7	CSAVVVNEQYF	TGCAGTGCCGTTGTGGTTAACGAGCAGTACTTC
-	TRBV6-5	medium-sized	TRBJ1-1	CASSYRGDTEAFF	TGTGCCAGCAGTTACAGGGGTGACACTGAAGCTTTCTTT
TRBD1	TRBV10-2	few	TRBJ2-3	CASREPGQSTDTQYF	TGCGCCAGCAGAGAACCGGGACAGAGCACAGATACGCAGTATTTT
-	TRBV30	many	TRBJ1-2	CAWRSPGGTYYGYTF	TGTGCCTGGAGATCGCCCGGGGGCACCTACTATGGCTACACCTTC
-	TRBV18	-	TRBJ2-1	CASSDRYNEQFF	TGTGCCTCTTCCGACAGATACAATGAGCAGTTCTTC
TRBD1	TRBV5-1	-	TRBJ2-1	CASSLEGASYNEQFF	TGCGCCAGCAGCTTGGAGGGGGCGTCCTACAATGAGCAGTTCTTC
TRBD1	TRBV9	few	TRBJ2-3	CASSVAGQGADTQYF	TGTGCCAGCAGCGTAGCGGGGCAGGGGGCAGATACGCAGTATTTT
-	TRBV11-2	few	TRBJ2-3	CASSLVQGGWTDTQYF	TGTGCCAGCAGCTTGGTACAGGGAGGTTGGACAGATACGCAGTATTTT
-	TRBV6-1	medium-sized	TRBJ1-4	CASSEQGRDEKLFF	TGTGCCAGCAGTGAACAGGGGAGGGATGAAAAACTGTTTTTT
-	TRBV27	large	TRBJ2-7	CASRPWTASFYEQYF	TGTGCCAGCAGGCCTTGGACAGCTTCCTTCTACGAGCAGTACTTC
TRBD2	TRBV27	medium-sized	TRBJ2-1	CASSLSLSGLAGGYNEQFF	TGTGCCAGCAGTTTATCCCTCTCCGGACTAGCGGGAGGGTACAATGAGCAGTTCTTC
TRBD2	TRBV7-9	once	TRBJ2-5	CASSSSLAGGLTQYF	TGTGCCAGCAGCTCTTCACTAGCGGGAGGTTTGACCCAGTACTTC
TRBD1	TRBV6-1	medium-sized	TRBJ2-4	CASERTGSKNIQYF	TGTGCCAGCGAAAGGACAGGGTCCAAAAACATTCAGTACTTC
-	TRBV20-1	medium-sized	TRBJ1-2	CSARLRGRSNSYGYTF	TGCAGTGCTAGACTCCGGGGACGGAGCAATAGCTATGGCTACACCTTC
-	TRBV10-3	medium-sized	TRBJ1-2	CAISESGSNYGYTF	TGTGCCATCAGTGAGTCTGGCAGTAACTATGGCTACACCTTC
-	TRBV2	-	TRBJ2-3	CASNGSPTDTQYF	TGTGCCAGCAACGGGAGCCCCACAGATACGCAGTATTTT
TRBD2	TRBV2	medium-sized	TRBJ2-1	CASRRRTSGQYNEQFF	TGTGCCAGCAGACGCCGGACTAGCGGGCAATACAATGAGCAGTTCTTC
-	TRBV20-1	medium-sized	TRBJ2-5	CSARDVARGTQYF	TGCAGTGCCCGGGACGTCGCCCGGGGGACCCAGTACTTC
-	TRBV28	few	TRBJ2-4	CASSSPAVAKNIQYF	TGTGCCAGCAGTTCCCCCGCCGTAGCCAAAAACATTCAGTACTTC
-	TRBV5-1	medium-sized	TRBJ2-5	CASSQYRVQETQYF	TGCGCCAGCAGCCAATACCGGGTCCAAGAGACCCAGTACTTC
TRBD2	TRBV12-3/TRBV12-4	medium-sized	TRBJ2-3	CASSLGGGGDTQYF	TGTGCCAGCAGCTTGGGGGGGGGTGGAGATACGCAGTATTTT
TRBD2	TRBV3-1	medium-sized	TRBJ2-6	CASSHLRAGAGANVLTF	TGTGCCAGCAGCCACTTAAGAGCGGGAGCTGGGGCCAACGTCCTGACTTTC
-	TRBV28	-	TRBJ2-3	CASSFGFSLSSDTQYF	TGTGCCAGCAGTTTTGGTTTTAGCCTGAGCTCAGATACGCAGTATTTT
TRBD2	TRBV20-1	-	TRBJ2-1	CSARDLASGSHEQFF	TGCAGTGCTAGAGATCTGGCCAGCGGGAGCCATGAGCAGTTCTTC
TRBD2	TRBV29-1	few	TRBJ2-7	CSPGASGDSYEQYF	TGCAGCCCCGGTGCTAGCGGGGATTCATACGAGCAGTACTTC
TRBD2	TRBV2	medium-sized	TRBJ2-5	CASRKAGGGETQYF	TGTGCCTCCCGCAAAGCGGGAGGGGGTGAGACCCAGTACTTC
-	TRBV5-1	medium-sized	TRBJ2-7	CASRKNRDKNYEQYF	TGCGCCAGCAGAAAGAACCGGGACAAGAACTACGAGCAGTACTTC
TRBD1	TRBV4-3	-	TRBJ2-7	CASSQDSTGVLYEQYF	TGCGCCAGCAGCCAAGATAGTACAGGGGTGTTGTACGAGCAGTACTTC
-	TRBV27	medium-sized	TRBJ1-5	CASSGGGSGGNQPQHF	TGTGCCAGCAGCGGGGGAGGGTCGGGGGGCAATCAGCCCCAGCATTTT
-	TRBV20-1	medium-sized	TRBJ1-1	CSARKTGWENTEAFF	TGCAGTGCTAGAAAGACAGGTTGGGAGAACACTGAAGCTTTCTTT
TRBD2	TRBV7-9	medium-sized	TRBJ2-1	CASEGLAVTNEQFF	TGTGCCAGCGAAGGACTAGCGGTAACCAATGAGCAGTTCTTC
-	TRBV11-2	-	TRBJ2-1	CASSKRTELYNEQFF	TGTGCCAGCAGCAAAAGGACAGAGCTATACAATGAGCAGTTCTTC
TRBD2	TRBV3-1	-	TRBJ2-2	CASSQVASGATGELFF	TGTGCCAGCAGCCAAGTCGCTAGCGGTGCCACCGGGGAGCTGTTTTTT
-	TRBV10-3	-	TRBJ2-7	CASHRGGDEQYF	TGTGCCAGCCACCGCGGGGGCGACGAGCAGTACTTC
TRBD1	TRBV7-6	medium-sized	TRBJ2-2	CASSPRQGGYTGELFF	TGTGCCAGCAGCCCCAGACAGGGTGGTTACACCGGGGAGCTGTTTTTT
-	TRBV2	-	TRBJ2-3	CASSEHLPLADTQYF	TGTGCCAGCAGTGAACACTTGCCCTTGGCAGATACGCAGTATTTT
TRBD1	TRBV6-6	few	TRBJ2-7	CASSYSGQVTYEQYF	TGTGCCAGCAGTTACTCGGGACAGGTAACCTACGAGCAGTACTTC
TRBD2	TRBV6-6	many	TRBJ2-1	CASCRGAYNEQFF	TGTGCCAGCTGTCGGGGGGCCTACAATGAGCAGTTCTTC
-	TRBV4-1	medium-sized	TRBJ2-3	CASSPFSGSTDTQYF	TGCGCCAGCAGCCCGTTCAGCGGGAGCACAGATACGCAGTATTTT
TRBD2	TRBV7-6	-	TRBJ2-3	CASSGRLAGAGTDTQYF	TGTGCCAGCAGCGGCCGACTAGCGGGAGCCGGCACAGATACGCAGTATTTT
-	TRBV7-9	few	TRBJ2-1	CASSSPRGAKFF	TGTGCCAGCAGCTCCCCGAGGGGGGCTAAGTTCTTC
-	TRBV20-1	medium-sized	TRBJ2-1	CSAEGAGVSYNEQFF	TGCAGTGCAGAGGGGGCGGGAGTCTCCTACAATGAGCAGTTCTTC